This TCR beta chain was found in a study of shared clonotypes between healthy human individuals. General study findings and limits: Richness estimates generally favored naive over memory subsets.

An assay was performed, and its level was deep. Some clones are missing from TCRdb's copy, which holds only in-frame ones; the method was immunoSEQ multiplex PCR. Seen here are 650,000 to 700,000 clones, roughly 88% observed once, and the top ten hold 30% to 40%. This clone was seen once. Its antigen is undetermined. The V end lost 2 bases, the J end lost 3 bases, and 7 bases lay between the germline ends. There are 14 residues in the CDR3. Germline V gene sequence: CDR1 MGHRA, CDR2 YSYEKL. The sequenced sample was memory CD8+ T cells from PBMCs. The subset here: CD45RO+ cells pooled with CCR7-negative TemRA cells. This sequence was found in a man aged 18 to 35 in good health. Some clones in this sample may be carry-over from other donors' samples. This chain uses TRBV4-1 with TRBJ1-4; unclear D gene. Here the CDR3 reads CASSQLFSNEKLFF. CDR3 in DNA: TGCGCCAGCAGCCAACTGTTCTCTAATGAAAAACTGTTTTTT.